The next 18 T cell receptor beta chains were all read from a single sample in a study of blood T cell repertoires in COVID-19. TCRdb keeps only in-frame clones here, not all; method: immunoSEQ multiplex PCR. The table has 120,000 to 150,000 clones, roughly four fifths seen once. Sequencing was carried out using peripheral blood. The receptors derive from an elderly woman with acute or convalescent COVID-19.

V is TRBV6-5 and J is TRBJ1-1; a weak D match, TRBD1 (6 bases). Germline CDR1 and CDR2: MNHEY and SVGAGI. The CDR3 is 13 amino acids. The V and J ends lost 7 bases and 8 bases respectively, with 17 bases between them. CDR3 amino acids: CASNANAGQEAFF. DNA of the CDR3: TGTGCCAGCAACGCCAACGCTGGACAGGAAGCTTTCTTT.

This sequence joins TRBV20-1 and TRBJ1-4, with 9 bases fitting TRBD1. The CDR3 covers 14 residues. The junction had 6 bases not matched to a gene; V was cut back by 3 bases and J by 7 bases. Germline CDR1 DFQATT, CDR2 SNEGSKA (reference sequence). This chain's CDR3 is CSASWGTGFEKLFF. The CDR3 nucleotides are TGCAGTGCTAGTTGGGGGACAGGGTTTGAAAAACTGTTTTTT.

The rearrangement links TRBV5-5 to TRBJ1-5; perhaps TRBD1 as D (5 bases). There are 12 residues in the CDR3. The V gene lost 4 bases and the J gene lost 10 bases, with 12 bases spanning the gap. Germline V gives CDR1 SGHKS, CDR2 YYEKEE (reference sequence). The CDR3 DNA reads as TGTGCCAGCAGCCCCGAGTGGGGCCCCCAGCATTTT. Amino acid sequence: CASSPEWGPQHF.

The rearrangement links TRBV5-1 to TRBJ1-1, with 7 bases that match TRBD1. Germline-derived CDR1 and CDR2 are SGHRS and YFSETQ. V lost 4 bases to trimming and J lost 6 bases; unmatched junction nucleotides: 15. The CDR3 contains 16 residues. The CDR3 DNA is TGCGCCAGCAGCCAAACAGGGGCCTTCCCCCTCTCTGAAGCTTTCTTT. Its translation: CASSQTGAFPLSEAFF.

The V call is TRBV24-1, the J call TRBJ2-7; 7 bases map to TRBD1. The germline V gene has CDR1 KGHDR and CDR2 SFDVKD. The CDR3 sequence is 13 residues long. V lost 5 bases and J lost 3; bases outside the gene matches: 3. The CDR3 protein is CATSGQGGYEQYF. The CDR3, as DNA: TGTGCCACCAGTGGACAGGGTGGCTACGAGCAGTACTTC.

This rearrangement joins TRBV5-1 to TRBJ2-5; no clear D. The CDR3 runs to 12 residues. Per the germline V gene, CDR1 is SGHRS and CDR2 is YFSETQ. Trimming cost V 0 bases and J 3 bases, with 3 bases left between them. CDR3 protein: CASSLAEETQYF. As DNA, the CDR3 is TGCGCCAGCAGCTTGGCGGAAGAGACCCAGTACTTC.

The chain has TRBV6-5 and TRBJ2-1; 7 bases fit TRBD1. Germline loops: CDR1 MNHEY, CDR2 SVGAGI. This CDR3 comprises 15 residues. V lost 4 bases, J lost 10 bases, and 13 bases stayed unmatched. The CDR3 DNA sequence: TGTGCCAGCAGTTTTCGACACGGGACAGAGGGGGAGCAGTTCTTC. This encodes CASSFRHGTEGEQFF.

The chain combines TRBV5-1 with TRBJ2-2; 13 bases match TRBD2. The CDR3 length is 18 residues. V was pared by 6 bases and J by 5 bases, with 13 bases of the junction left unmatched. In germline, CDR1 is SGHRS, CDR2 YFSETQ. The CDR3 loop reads CASTNTSGRARGTGELFF. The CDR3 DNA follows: TGCGCCAGCACAAACACTAGCGGGAGGGCCCGGGGGACCGGGGAGCTGTTTTTT.

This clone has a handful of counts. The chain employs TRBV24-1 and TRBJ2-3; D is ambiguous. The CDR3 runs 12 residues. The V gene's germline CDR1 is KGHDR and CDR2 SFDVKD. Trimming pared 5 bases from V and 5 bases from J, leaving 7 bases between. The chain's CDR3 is CATSGVLDTQYF. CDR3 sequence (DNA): TGTGCCACCAGTGGAGTTTTAGATACGCAGTATTTT.

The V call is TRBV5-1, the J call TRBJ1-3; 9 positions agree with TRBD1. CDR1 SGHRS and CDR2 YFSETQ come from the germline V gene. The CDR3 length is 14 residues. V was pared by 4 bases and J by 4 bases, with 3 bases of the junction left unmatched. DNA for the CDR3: TGCGCCAGCAGCCCCGGGACAGGGGGAAACACCATATATTTT. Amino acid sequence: CASSPGTGGNTIYF.

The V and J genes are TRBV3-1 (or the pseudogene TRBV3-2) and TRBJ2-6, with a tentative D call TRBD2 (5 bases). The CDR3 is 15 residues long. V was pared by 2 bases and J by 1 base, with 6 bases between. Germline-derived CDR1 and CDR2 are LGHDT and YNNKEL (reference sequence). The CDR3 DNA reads TGTGCCAGCAGCCAAAGAGGGTCTGGGGCCAACGTCCTGACTTTC. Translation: CASSQRGSGANVLTF.

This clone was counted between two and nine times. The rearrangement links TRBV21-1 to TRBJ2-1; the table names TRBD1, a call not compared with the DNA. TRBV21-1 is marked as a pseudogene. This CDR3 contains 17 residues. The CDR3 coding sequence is TGTGCCAGCAGCAAAGAGGGGTGGCGCCCTACTTACAATGAGCAGTTCTTC. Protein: CASSKEGWRPTYNEQFF.

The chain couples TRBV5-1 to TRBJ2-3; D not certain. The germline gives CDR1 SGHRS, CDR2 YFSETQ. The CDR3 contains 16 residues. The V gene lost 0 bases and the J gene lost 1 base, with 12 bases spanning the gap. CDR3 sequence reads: CASSLGGQWGTDTQYF. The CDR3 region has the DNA TGCGCCAGCAGCTTGGGAGGTCAGTGGGGCACAGATACGCAGTATTTT.

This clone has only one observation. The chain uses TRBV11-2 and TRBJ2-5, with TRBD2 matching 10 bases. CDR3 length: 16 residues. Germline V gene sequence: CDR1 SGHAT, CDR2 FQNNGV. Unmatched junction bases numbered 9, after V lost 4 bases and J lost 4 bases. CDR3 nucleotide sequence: TGTGCCAGCAGCTCTCCAGCGGGAGGGCCCGGAGAGACCCAGTACTTC. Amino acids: CASSSPAGGPGETQYF. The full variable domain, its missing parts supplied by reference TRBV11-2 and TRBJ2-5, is EAGVAQSPRYKIIEKRQSVAFWCNPISGHATLYWYQQILGQGPKLLIQFQNNGVVDDSQLPKDRFSAERLKGVDSTLKIQPAKLEDSAVYLCASSSPAGGPGETQYFGPGTRLLVL.

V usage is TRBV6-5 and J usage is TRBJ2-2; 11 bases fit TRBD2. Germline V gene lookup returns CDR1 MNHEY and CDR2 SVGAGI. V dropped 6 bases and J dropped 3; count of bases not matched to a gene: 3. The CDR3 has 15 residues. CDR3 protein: CASRIAGGDTGELFF. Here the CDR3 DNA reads TGTGCCAGCAGAATAGCGGGAGGGGACACCGGGGAGCTGTTTTTT.

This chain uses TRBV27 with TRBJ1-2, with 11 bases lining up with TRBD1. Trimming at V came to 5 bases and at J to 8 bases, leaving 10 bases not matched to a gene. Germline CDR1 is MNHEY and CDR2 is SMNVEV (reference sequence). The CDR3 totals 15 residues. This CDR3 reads CASSPKDRGPGGYTF. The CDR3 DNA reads TGTGCCAGCAGTCCCAAGGACAGGGGGCCAGGGGGCTACACCTTC.

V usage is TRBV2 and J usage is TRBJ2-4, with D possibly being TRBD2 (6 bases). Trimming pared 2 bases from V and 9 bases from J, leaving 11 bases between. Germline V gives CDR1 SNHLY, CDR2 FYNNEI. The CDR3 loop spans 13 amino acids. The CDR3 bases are TGTGCCAGCAGTGAACCCGGGAGTGGCATTCAGTACTTC. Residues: CASSEPGSGIQYF.

The CDR3 DNA follows: TGTGCCAGCAACCTACAGGGGAAGGAAGAGACCCAGTACTTC. Amino acids: CASNLQGKEETQYF. The V and J genes are TRBV2 and TRBJ2-5, with TRBD1 identical over 7 bases. CDR1 is SNHLY and CDR2 is FYNNEI in the germline V gene. CDR3 length: 14 amino acids. Losses at the gene ends were 7 bases for V and 3 bases for J; bases not matched to a gene: 8.